This T cell receptor beta chain was obtained from a study of spatial heterogeneity in lung cancer. Turning to the study itself: Compared with alpha-chain sequences, beta-chain sequences were consistently detected in greater numbers.

Stated time point: sample taken at primary tumor resection. The donor group consisted of roughly 70 patients who had untreated, early-stage non-small cell lung cancer. From tumor, nontumor lung or frozen PBMC, whole RNA was taken unsorted for sequencing. General study findings and limits: TCRs found ubiquitously expanded in tumor appeared in blood more at resection than at follow-up.

Trimming pared 1 base from V and 1 base from J, leaving 4 bases between. The germline V gene has CDR1 SEHNR and CDR2 FQNEAQ (reference sequence). The length of the CDR3 is 13 residues. TCRdb fed the 5' RACE reads into MiXCR, producing one record per CDR3 protein. Altogether some 34,000 distinct CDR3 sequences are present, roughly 6.5% being singletons, with the ten largest covering approximately 30%. About this clonotype: The target antigen is unknown.

The J gene is TRBJ1-1, the V gene TRBV7-9; D remains unclear. This clonotype was sampled from a female donor with early-stage non-small cell lung cancer. The specimen comprised PBMCs, sampled at surgery. CDR3 in DNA: TGTGCCAGCAGCTTAGGTCAGAACACTGAAGCTTTCTTT. Translated: CASSLGQNTEAFF. Filled out from reference TRBV7-9 and TRBJ1-1, the complete variable domain reads DTGVSQNPRHKITKRGQNVTFRCDPISEHNRLYWYRQTLGQGPEFLTYFQNEAQLEKSRLLSDRFSAERPKGSFSTLEIQRTEQGDSAMYLCASSLGQNTEAFFGQGTRLTVV.